The subject of this entry is one T cell receptor beta chain. What it recognizes is unknown. The sample belongs to a study of brain T cells in children with intractable seizures. Only cases whose brain tissue showed the highest T cell transcript signatures were sequenced. The assay was immunoSEQ multiplex PCR, and TCRdb's table has in-frame clones only and misses some. The table has fewer than 50,000 clones, about nine tenths seen once. Notes on the study in general: Viral specificity was inferred only from CDR3 similarity; HCMV serostatus was unknown.

CDR3 length: 14 amino acids. Germline loops: CDR1 SGHNT, CDR2 YYREEE (reference sequence). V was clipped by 3 bases and J by 3 bases, with 13 bases between them. The source is a girl aged 2 to 9 with tuberous sclerosis and intractable seizures. The input for sequencing was peripheral blood, taken at surgery. V gene TRBV5-4 combines with J gene TRBJ2-7, with D uncertain. The DNA for the CDR3 is TGTGCCAGCAGCTCCCTGAGAGAAAACTACGAGCAGTACTTC. Amino acids: CASSSLRENYEQYF. Supplemented by reference TRBV5-4 and TRBJ2-7, the full variable domain reads ETGVTQSPTHLIKTRGQQVTLRCSSQSGHNTVSWYQQALGQGPQFIFQYYREEENGRGNFPPRFSGLQFPNYSSELNVNALELDDSALYLCASSSLRENYEQYFGPGTRLTVT.